A selection of T cell receptor beta chains follows, all from one sample in a study of T cell responses to AZD1222 COVID-19 vaccine. Sequenced by immunoSEQ multiplex PCR; TCRdb stores in-frame clones only, minus some. The table lists 130,000 to 150,000 clones, approximately 90% of them singletons. The material sequenced was peripheral blood, taken 28 days after the second AZD1222 dose. The origin of the receptors is an adult who received the AZD1222 COVID-19 vaccine. Both conserved end residues are part of each CDR3. A D gene is named only where the DNA matches it firmly. Size tells how often a clone was seen (once, few, many) or the class of an expanded clone, and some rows leave it out.

NA,TRBD2,TRBJ2-3,TRBV5-1,TGCGCCAGCAGCTTAGGAGCGGGAGGGCCCACAGATACGCAGTATTTT,CASSLGAGGPTDTQYF
NA,TRBD1,TRBJ2-3,TRBV4-2,TGTGCCAGCAGCCAACCGTCGGGACAGGGGGCAGATACGCAGTATTTT,CASSQPSGQGADTQYF
NA,NA,TRBJ2-6,TRBV7-2,TGTGCCAGCAGCTTAGCAGGGCCCGGGGCCAACGTCCTGACTTTC,CASSLAGPGANVLTF
NA,NA,TRBJ2-2,TRBV15,TGTGCCACCAGCAGAGCAAGGACGATTGGGGCCGGGGAGCTGTTTTTT,CATSRARTIGAGELFF
once,TRBD2,TRBJ2-3,TRBV11-2,TGTGCCAGCAGCTTAGGGGCTAGCGGGACCGATACGCAGTATTTT,CASSLGASGTDTQYF
NA,NA,TRBJ1-1,TRBV4-2,TGTGCCAGCAGCCAAGATGGAGGGATGAACACTGAAGCTTTCTTT,CASSQDGGMNTEAFF
NA,NA,TRBJ1-5,TRBV4-1,TGCGCCAGCAGCCAATACTTGGCAGGGAGCAATCAGCCCCAGCATTTT,CASSQYLAGSNQPQHF
NA,NA,TRBJ1-2,TRBV7-9,TGTGCCAGCAGCTTAGGGGGTAGTCCCAATGACTATGGCTACACCTTC,CASSLGGSPNDYGYTF
NA,NA,TRBJ1-1,TRBV6-5,TGTGCCAGCAAAATGTGGGCCCAGAATACTGAAGCTTTCTTT,CASKMWAQNTEAFF
NA,TRBD1,TRBJ1-6,TRBV24-1,TGTGCCACCAGTGATTTGTGGGACAGAAATTCACCCCTCCACTTT,CATSDLWDRNSPLHF
NA,NA,TRBJ1-6,TRBV2,TGTGCCAGCACCCCGACAGACTTTAATTCACCCCTCCACTTT,CASTPTDFNSPLHF